The T cell receptor beta chain described here comes from a study of breast tumors, draining lymph nodes, adjacent tissues. Findings and caveats of the study: Luminal-like breast cancer showed significantly higher tumor–nontumor repertoire similarity than basal-like. Data fit most tumor T cells coming from lymph node, expanding in tumor.

This CDR3 contains 13 residues. Trimming took 2 bases from V and 12 from J, leaving 15 bases between them. Germline CDR1 SGHKS, CDR2 YYEKEE (reference sequence). Regarding this clonotype: The target antigen is unknown.

TCRdb independently ran MiXCR on the multiplex PCR reads; one entry per CDR3 protein. The sample shows around 9,100 distinct CDR3 sequences, under 50% of them seen only once. The TCR originated in a female donor with breast cancer. Some clones in this sample may be carry-over from other donors' samples. Material for sequencing was tumor-adjacent breast tissue. The rearrangement uses TRBV5-5 and TRBJ2-1; D might be TRBD2 (6 bases). The CDR3 spells CASSFTATGGQFF. CDR3 DNA sequence: TGTGCCAGCAGCTTCACGGCCACCGGGGGGCAGTTCTTC.